Given below is one T cell receptor beta chain in context. Its target is unknown. These data come from a study of blood T cells in healthy people across ages. Notes on the study in general: Per million T cells, TCR beta diversity dropped about linearly as age rose.

Germline CDR1 reads MNHEY; CDR2 reads SMNVEV (reference sequence). J was trimmed by 3 bases and V by 2 bases; bases with no gene match: 8. The CDR3 length is 17 residues. The authors ran a second PCR of about 6 to 12 cycles using a sample-barcoded 5' primer and a J-beta primer mix. A template-switch adaptor containing 12 random nucleotides labeled each cDNA molecule. TCRdb re-derived calls from the 5' RACE reads in MiXCR, one entry per CDR3 protein. Of 1.2 million to 1.5 million distinct CDR3 sequences in the sample, around 59% were seen once. The study drew donors from healthy Caucasian individuals in Russia aged roughly 6 to 100. Per-sample yields of isolated PBMCs were at least 6 million.

The receptor was isolated from a man aged 18-30 years in good health. This sequence joins TRBV27 and TRBJ2-3, with 10 bases aligning to TRBD2. Sequencing was carried out using blood. This CDR3 reads CASSLSQASGSTDTQYF. The CDR3 bases are TGTGCCAGCAGTTTAAGCCAGGCTAGCGGGAGTACAGATACGCAGTATTTT.